Listed here are 2 T cell receptor beta chains from one sample, sequenced in a study of vaccination and CD4 T cells after COVID-19. The study sequenced cultured CD4+ T cell DNA using the Oncomine TCR Beta short-read assay. TCRdb itself ran the PCR reads through MiXCR, one entry per CDR3 protein. The table lists about 3,000 distinct CDR3 sequences, about 76% of them singletons. These receptors have no identified antigens. Treatment described: roughly 11-day PBMC culture with coronavirus spike peptide pools or control peptides (ViraFEST assay). Material: CD4+ T cells from blood, cultured in vitro. These receptors were obtained from a human donor who had recovered from COVID-19.

The CDR3, as DNA: TGTGCCAGCAGCGCAACAGGGTACTATGGCTACACCTTC. The encoded protein is CASSATGYYGYTF. J is TRBJ1-2 and V is TRBV7-9; D is perhaps TRBD1 (6 bases). The CDR3 spans 13 residues. With 5 bases removed from V and 3 bases from J, the gap between germline ends came to 10 bases. Germline V gene sequence: CDR1 SEHNR, CDR2 FQNEAQ (reference sequence).

This clonotype was seen more than once but under ten times. The V call is TRBV10-1, the J call TRBJ1-2, with D uncertain. Germline lookup yields CDR1 WNHNN and CDR2 SYGVQD (reference sequence). This CDR3 is built from 11 residues. Deletions cut 4 bases from V and 7 bases from J, with 7 bases between. CDR3 in amino acids: CASSANSGYTF. CDR3 DNA: TGCGCCAGCAGTGCAAATTCTGGCTACACCTTC.